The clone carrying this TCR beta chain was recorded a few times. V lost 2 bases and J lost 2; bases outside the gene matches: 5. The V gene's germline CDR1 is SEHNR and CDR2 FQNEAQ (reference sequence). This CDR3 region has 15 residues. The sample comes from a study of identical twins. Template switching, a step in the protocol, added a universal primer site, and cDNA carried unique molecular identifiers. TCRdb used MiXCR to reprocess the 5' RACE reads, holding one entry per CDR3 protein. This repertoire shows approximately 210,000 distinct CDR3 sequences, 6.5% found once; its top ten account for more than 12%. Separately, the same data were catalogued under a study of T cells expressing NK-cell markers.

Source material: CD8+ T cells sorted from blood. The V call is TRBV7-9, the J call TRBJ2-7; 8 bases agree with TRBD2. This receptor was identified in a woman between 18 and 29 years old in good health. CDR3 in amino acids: CASSLTGGGPYEQYF. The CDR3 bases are TGTGCCAGCAGCTTAACCGGCGGGGGGCCCTACGAGCAGTACTTC.